The entry that follows covers one T cell receptor (beta chain) sequence. This specimen comes from a study of shared clonotypes between healthy human individuals. The CDR3 has 15 amino acids. J gave up 2 bases and V 6 bases, and 10 bases lay outside the gene matches. In germline, CDR1 is LNHDA, CDR2 SQIVND (reference sequence). Profiled with immunoSEQ multiplex PCR; TCRdb holds only in-frame clones, not every one. The profile shows over a million clones, roughly 97% of them singletons. The gene calls are TRBV19 and TRBJ2-7; 7 nucleotides agree with TRBD1. The receptor was isolated from a man aged 25-40 years in good health. The source material was naive CD4+ T cells sorted from blood. The subset here: CD45RA+ positively selected. CDR3 in DNA: TGTGCCAGTAGCGCAACGGGACAGAAAACCTACGAGCAGTACTTC. Translation: CASSATGQKTYEQYF.